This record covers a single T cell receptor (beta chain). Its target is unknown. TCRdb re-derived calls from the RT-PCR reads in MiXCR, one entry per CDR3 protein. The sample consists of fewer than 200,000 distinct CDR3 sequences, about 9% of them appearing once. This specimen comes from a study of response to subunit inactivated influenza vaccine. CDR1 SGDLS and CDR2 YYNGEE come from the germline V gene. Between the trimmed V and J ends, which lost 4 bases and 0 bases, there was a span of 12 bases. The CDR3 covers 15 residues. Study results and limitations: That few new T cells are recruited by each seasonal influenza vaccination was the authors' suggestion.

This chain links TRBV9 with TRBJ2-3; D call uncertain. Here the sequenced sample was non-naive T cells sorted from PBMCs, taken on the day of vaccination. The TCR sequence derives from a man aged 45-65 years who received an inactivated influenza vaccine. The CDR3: CASSSRPSSTDTQYF. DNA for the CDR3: TGTGCCAGCAGCTCCCGACCGTCTAGCACAGATACGCAGTATTTT.